This entry concerns a single T cell receptor (beta chain). This specimen belongs to a study of blood T cell repertoires in COVID-19. Study-wide background: Acute-phase and convalescent COVID-19 samples originated in the United States, Italy and Spain. Nucleic acid was either cDNA or gDNA, and it came from T cells, B-cell-depleted T cells, or PBMCs.

In the original analysis: The authors estimated nucleated cell counts from reference gene primer amplification. Measured with immunoSEQ multiplex PCR; TCRdb has only the in-frame clones, and not every one. That table furnishes V, J and clone size, whereas the DNA furnished D and trimming. Of roughly 150,000 clones listed, roughly 89% were seen once; the top ten hold about 5%. The sample was peripheral blood. The origin of this receptor is a human donor in a cohort sampled during active COVID-19.

CDR3 coding DNA: TGTGCCAGCAGCTTGGTAGGGGGCCGCAACACCGGGGAGCTGTTTTTT. Protein product: CASSLVGGRNTGELFF. The chain employs TRBV5-4 and TRBJ2-2; 7 bases fit TRBD1. The CDR3 has 16 residues. Germline CDR1 is SGHNT and CDR2 is YYREEE (reference sequence). V shed 0 bases, J shed 2 bases, and the junction held 4 bases outside the gene matches.